This TCR beta chain was sequenced during a study of cytomegalovirus exposure and HLA in healthy donors. Produced via immunoSEQ multiplex PCR; TCRdb's table is partial and in-frame only. The sample includes 150,000 to 200,000 clones, around 84% seen only once; the top ten take roughly 6.5%. V was shortened by 5 bases and J by 8 bases, with 13 bases between the two germline ends. The germline V gene encodes CDR1 SQVTM and CDR2 ANQGSEA. The CDR3 covers 12 residues. Separation from the roughly 670-subject first cohort characterized the roughly 120-subject validation cohort, to which the donors belonged. As regards this clone: The target antigen is unknown.

Notes on the study in general: The finding came from a later analysis; first-cohort TCR clusters tended to co-occur in the roughly 120 validation repertoires.

The V call is TRBV29-1, the J call TRBJ2-1; tentative D call: TRBD2 (6 bases). The TCR originated in a man younger than 35 in good health and CMV-seropositive. Sequencing input: PBMCs. The CDR3 DNA sequence: TGCAGCGTTCAAACGGGGGTGGATGAGCAGTTCTTC. It translates to CSVQTGVDEQFF.